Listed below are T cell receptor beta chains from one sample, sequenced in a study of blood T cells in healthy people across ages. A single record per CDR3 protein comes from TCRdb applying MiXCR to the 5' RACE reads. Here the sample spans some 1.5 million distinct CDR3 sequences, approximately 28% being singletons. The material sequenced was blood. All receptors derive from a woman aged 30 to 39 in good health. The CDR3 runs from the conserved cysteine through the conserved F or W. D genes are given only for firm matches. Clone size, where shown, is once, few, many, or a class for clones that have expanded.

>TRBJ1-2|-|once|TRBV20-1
CSARDRDTANYGYTF
TGCAGTGCTAGAGATCGGGACACGGCAAACTATGGCTACACCTTC
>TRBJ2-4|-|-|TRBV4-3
CASSQVSDLAKNIQYF
TGCGCCAGCAGCCAAGTTTCAGACCTAGCCAAAAACATCCAGTACTTC
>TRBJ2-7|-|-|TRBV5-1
CASSLEDNSYEQYF
TGCGCCAGCAGCTTGGAGGACAACTCCTACGAGCAGTACTTC
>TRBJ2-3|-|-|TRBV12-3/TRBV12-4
CASRQGIGTDTQYF
TGTGCCAGCAGGCAGGGGATAGGTACAGATACGCAGTATTTT
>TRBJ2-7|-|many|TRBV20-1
CSASGTLNHEQYF
TGCAGTGCCTCCGGGACCCTCAACCACGAGCAGTACTTC
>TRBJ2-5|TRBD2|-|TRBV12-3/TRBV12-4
CASSHRGLGETQYF
TGTGCCAGCAGTCATCGAGGACTAGGAGAGACCCAGTACTTC
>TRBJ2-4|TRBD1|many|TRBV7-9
CASSEPSTGAKNIQYF
TGTGCCAGCAGCGAGCCCTCGACAGGGGCCAAAAACATTCAGTACTTC
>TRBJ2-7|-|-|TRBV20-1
CSARNPNAAYEQYF
TGCAGTGCGAGGAACCCGAACGCGGCCTACGAGCAGTACTTC
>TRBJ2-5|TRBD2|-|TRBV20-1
CSARTPSGGYNEQYF
TGCAGTGCTAGAACCCCTAGCGGGGGATACAATGAGCAGTACTTC
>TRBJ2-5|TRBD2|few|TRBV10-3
CAHGSGGEKETQYF
TGTGCCCATGGAAGCGGGGGGGAAAAAGAGACCCAGTACTTC
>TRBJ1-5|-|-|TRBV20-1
CSATAGDQPQHF
TGCAGTGCTACCGCAGGGGATCAGCCCCAGCATTTT
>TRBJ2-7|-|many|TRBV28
CASSFDSRGVQYF
TGTGCCAGCAGTTTCGACTCTCGGGGTGTGCAGTACTTC
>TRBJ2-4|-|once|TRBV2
CASSPRQTRNIQYF
TGTGCCAGCAGTCCGAGACAAACCCGGAACATTCAGTACTTC
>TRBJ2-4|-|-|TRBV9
CASSGPTWDQYF
TGTGCCAGCAGCGGTCCGACCTGGGATCAGTACTTC
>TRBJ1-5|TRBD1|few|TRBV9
CASSPDPGTGSQPQHF
TGTGCCAGCAGCCCAGACCCCGGGACAGGGTCTCAGCCCCAGCATTTT
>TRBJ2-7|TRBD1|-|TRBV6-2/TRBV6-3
CASRATGTGNGEQYF
TGTGCCAGCAGAGCTACCGGGACAGGGAATGGCGAGCAGTACTTC
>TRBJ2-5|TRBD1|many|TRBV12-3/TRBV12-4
CASSPGQGSETQYF
TGTGCCAGCAGTCCAGGACAGGGATCGGAGACCCAGTACTTC
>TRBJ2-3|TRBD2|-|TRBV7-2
CASSLDAGEASGTQYF
TGTGCCAGCAGCTTAGACGCGGGAGAAGCCTCCGGTACGCAGTATTTT
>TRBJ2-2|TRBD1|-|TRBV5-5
CASSSKTGNTRELFF
TGTGCCAGCAGCTCTAAGACAGGGAACACCAGGGAGCTGTTTTTT
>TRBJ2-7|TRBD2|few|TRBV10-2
CATGGEAGVYEQYF
TGCGCCACCGGGGGGGAAGCGGGAGTCTACGAGCAGTACTTC
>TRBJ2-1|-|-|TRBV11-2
CASSFDGETQFF
TGTGCCAGCAGCTTTGACGGGGAGACCCAGTTCTTC
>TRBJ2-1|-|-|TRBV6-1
CASSEARRNEQFF
TGTGCCAGCAGTGAAGCCCGGCGAAATGAGCAGTTCTTC
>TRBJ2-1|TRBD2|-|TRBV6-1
CAIRPRGGMGEQFF
TGTGCCATCAGACCCCGGGGAGGGATGGGTGAGCAGTTCTTC